Here is one TCR beta chain with its context. Its antigen is unidentified. The sample belongs to a study of OX40 agonist ivuxolimab in advanced cancers. Study as a whole: Participants averaged approximately 60 years of age (range roughly 23 to 90) and were roughly 83% male. The study, taken as a whole, reports: The study found that CD8+ T cells averaged more expanded clones than CD4+. In the expanded peripheral T cells, antigen specificity was never determined.

Here immunoSEQ multiplex PCR was the method, and the copy in TCRdb shows in-frame clones only, minus some. Here the sample spans more than 70,000 clones, about 90% being singletons. The trim removed 3 bases at V and 1 base at J, leaving 3 bases unmatched. Germline loops: CDR1 KGHSH, CDR2 LQKENI. CDR3 size: 16 residues. Material: CD4+ or CD8+ T cells sorted from blood, obtained in a trial of the OX40 agonist ivuxolimab. The V and J genes are TRBV18 and TRBJ2-2; 9 bases are a match to TRBD2. This receptor was identified in an adult with an advanced solid tumor such as melanoma, head and neck, liver or kidney cancer. CDR3 region: CASSPTSGVNTGELFF. The CDR3 DNA reads as TGTGCCAGCTCACCGACTAGCGGTGTGAACACCGGGGAGCTGTTTTTT.